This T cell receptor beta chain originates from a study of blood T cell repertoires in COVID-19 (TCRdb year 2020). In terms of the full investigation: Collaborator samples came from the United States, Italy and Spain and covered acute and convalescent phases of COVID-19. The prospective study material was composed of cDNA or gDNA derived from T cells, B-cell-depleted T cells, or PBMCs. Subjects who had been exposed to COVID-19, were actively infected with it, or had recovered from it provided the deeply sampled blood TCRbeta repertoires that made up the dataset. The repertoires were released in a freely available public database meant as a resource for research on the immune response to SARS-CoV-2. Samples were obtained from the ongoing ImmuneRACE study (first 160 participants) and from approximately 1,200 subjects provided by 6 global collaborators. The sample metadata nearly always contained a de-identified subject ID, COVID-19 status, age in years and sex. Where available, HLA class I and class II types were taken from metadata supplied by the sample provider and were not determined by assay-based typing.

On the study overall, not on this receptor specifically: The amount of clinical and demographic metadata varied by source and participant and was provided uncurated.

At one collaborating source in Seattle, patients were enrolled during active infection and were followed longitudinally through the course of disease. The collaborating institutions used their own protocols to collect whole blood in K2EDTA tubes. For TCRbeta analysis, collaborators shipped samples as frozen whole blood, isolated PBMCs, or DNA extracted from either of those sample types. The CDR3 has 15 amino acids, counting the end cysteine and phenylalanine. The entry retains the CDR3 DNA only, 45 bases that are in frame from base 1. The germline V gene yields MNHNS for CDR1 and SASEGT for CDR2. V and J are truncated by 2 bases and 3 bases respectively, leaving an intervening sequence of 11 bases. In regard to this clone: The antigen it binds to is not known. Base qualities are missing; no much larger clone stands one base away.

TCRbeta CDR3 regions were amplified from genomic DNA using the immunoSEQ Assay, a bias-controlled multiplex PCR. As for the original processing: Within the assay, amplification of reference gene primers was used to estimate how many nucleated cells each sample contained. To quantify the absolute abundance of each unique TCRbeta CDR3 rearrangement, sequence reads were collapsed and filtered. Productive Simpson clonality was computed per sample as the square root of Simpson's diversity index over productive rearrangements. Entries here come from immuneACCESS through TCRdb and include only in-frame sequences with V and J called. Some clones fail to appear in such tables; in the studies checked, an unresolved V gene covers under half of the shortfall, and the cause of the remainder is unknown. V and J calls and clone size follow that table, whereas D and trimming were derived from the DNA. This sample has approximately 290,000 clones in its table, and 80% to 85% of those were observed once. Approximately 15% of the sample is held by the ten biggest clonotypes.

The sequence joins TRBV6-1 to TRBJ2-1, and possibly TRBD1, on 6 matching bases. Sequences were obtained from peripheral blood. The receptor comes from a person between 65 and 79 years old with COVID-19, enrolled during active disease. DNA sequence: TGTGCCAGCAGTGAATCCAGGGGTAACTACAATGAGCAGTTCTTC. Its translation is CASSESRGNYNEQFF.